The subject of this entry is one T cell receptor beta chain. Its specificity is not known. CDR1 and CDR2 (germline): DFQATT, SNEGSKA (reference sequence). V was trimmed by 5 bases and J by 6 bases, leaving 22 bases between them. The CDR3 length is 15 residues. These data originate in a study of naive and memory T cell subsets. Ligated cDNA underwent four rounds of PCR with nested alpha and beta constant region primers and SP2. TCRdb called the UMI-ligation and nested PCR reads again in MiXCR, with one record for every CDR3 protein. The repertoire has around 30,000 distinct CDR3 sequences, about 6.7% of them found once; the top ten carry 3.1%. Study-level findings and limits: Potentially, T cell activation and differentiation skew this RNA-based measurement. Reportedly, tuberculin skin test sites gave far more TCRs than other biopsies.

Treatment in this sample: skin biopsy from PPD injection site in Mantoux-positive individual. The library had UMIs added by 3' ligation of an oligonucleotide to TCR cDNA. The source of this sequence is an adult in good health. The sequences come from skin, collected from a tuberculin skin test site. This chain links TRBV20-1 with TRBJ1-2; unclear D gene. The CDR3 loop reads CSAVPTNRFSDGYTF. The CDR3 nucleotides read TGCAGTGCTGTCCCCACGAATCGGTTTTCGGATGGCTACACCTTC.